A single sample gave rise to the 5 T cell receptor beta chains below, sequenced in a study of patients and donors after allogeneic stem cell transplantation. TCRdb re-derived calls from the RT-PCR reads in MiXCR, one entry per CDR3 protein. Among about a million distinct CDR3 sequences, about 20% were seen once, and the ten largest hold around 6%. The sequencing sample was made of blood, either unsorted or a sorted T cell fraction (not recorded which). The receptors come from a human donor who was either an allogeneic HSCT recipient or a stem cell or donor lymphocyte infusion donor (not recorded which). It is not recorded whose cells these are; they may come from a transplant donor.

A few counts support this clonotype. J is TRBJ2-5 and V is TRBV29-1; D is unresolved. Deletions cut 6 bases from V and 2 bases from J, with 10 bases between. Germline V gene lookup returns CDR1 SQVTM and CDR2 ANQGSEA. The CDR3 contains 12 residues. CDR3 sequence: CSVRFYQETQYF. For the CDR3, the DNA is TGCAGCGTGAGATTCTATCAAGAGACCCAGTACTTC.

CDR3 in amino acids: CSVVGQNGYEQYF. The DNA for the CDR3 is TGCAGCGTTGTGGGACAGAATGGGTACGAGCAGTACTTC. This chain uses TRBV29-1 with TRBJ2-7; TRBD1 agrees at 7 bases. This CDR3 contains 13 residues. CDR1 and CDR2 from the germline V gene are SQVTM and ANQGSEA. With 4 bases clipped from V and 4 bases from J, the junction kept 7 bases outside the gene matches.

The J gene is TRBJ1-2, the V gene TRBV6-5; no clear D gene. CDR3 length: 13 residues. Germline CDR1 MNHEY, CDR2 SVGAGI. Between the trimmed V and J ends, which lost 4 bases and 8 bases, there was a span of 14 bases. This CDR3 reads CASSFLVNQGYTF. The CDR3 DNA sequence: TGTGCCAGCAGTTTTCTAGTTAATCAGGGCTACACCTTC.

This clonotype was observed a few times. V usage is TRBV4-1 and J usage is TRBJ1-4; D is unclear. V was cut by 2 bases and J by 5 bases, with 18 bases left in between. Germline CDR1 and CDR2: MGHRA and YSYEKL. The CDR3 consists of 17 residues. In DNA form, the CDR3 reads TGCGCCAGCAGCCAACCAATCTATGAATCGGCGAATGAAAAACTGTTTTTT. It is translated as CASSQPIYESANEKLFF.

The chain has TRBV28 and TRBJ2-7, with no clear D. Per the germline V gene, CDR1 is MDHEN and CDR2 is SYDVKM. The germline V and J ends were trimmed by 8 bases and 5 bases, with 16 bases remaining between them. The CDR3 consists of 13 residues. CDR3 protein: CASGYSLPHEQYF. CDR3 sequence (DNA): TGTGCCAGCGGTTATTCCCTACCCCACGAGCAGTACTTC.